In this sample, the clone carrying this T cell receptor beta chain turned up many times. Using unique molecular identifiers, the investigators prepared the TCRbeta library. TCRdb called the PCR reads again in MiXCR, with one record for every CDR3 protein. The table shows 240,000 or so distinct CDR3 sequences, with around 11% occurring only once. V gave up 3 bases and J gave up 6 bases; unmatched junction bases: 3. Germline CDR1 is MRHNA and CDR2 is SNTAGT. The CDR3 runs to 15 residues. These data belong to a study of T-cell reconstitution after alpha-beta-depleted transplantation in children. This sequence originates from a human donor who donated a stem cell graft to a child with acute lymphoblastic leukemia. Here the sequenced sample was PBMCs from the stem cell graft donor, taken from the stem cell graft. The J gene is TRBJ2-1, the V gene TRBV6-4, with 12 bases fitting TRBD2. CDR3 bases: TGTGCCAGCAGTGAGTCTAGCGGGGGGGCCAATGAGCAGTTCTTC. Its translation: CASSESSGGANEQFF.